This T cell receptor (beta chain) was found in a study of early T cells in non-severe SARS-CoV-2 infection. This clonotype was counted at least ten times. Trimming left V 5 bases short and J 10 bases short, with 20 bases between. The CDR3 extends over 13 amino acids. Germline values: CDR1 DFQATT, CDR2 SNEGSKA (reference sequence). TCRdb passed the 5' RACE reads through MiXCR, listing each CDR3 protein once. The table has about 50,000 distinct CDR3 sequences, 8.2% seen once. The chain combines TRBV20-1 with TRBJ1-1; D may be TRBD1 (6 bases). The sequencing input was whole blood. The TCR originated in an adult who was a healthcare worker with PCR-confirmed SARS-CoV-2 infection or an uninfected control (not recorded which). CDR3 sequence: CSALKTGGSSAFF. DNA of the CDR3: TGCAGTGCTCTTAAGACAGGAGGGTCGTCAGCTTTCTTT.